A selection of T cell receptor beta chains follows, all from one sample in a study of cytomegalovirus exposure and HLA in healthy donors. Data came from immunoSEQ multiplex PCR; TCRdb stores just in-frame clones and leaves some out. The sample holds 100,000 to 140,000 clones, more than 75% seen once. Sequenced sample: PBMCs. The receptor set was obtained from a man aged 30 to 39 in good health and CMV-seropositive. CDR3s include the opening cysteine and the closing phenylalanine or tryptophan. The D gene is left open where the match is weak. Only some rows state a clone size, as once, few, many or a class for expanded clones.

>-|TRBJ1-5|TRBV10-3|once
TGTGCCATCAGAGGGGCAGATCAGCCCCAGCATTTT
CAIRGADQPQHF
>-|TRBJ1-1|TRBV5-1|-
TGCGCCAGCAGCCCCGAGGGGGGGCGCGTTCACACTGAAGCTTTCTTT
CASSPEGGRVHTEAFF
>-|TRBJ2-5|TRBV18|-
TGTGCCAGCTCACCCCGACTACCAACCCAAGAGACCCAGTACTTC
CASSPRLPTQETQYF
>-|TRBJ2-5|TRBV6-1|-
TGTGCCAGCAGTGAAGGTTCCCCGAACAACCAAGAGACCCAGTACTTC
CASSEGSPNNQETQYF
>-|TRBJ1-4|TRBV9|-
TGTGCCAGCAGCGCACGACAGTCAACTAATGAAAAACTGTTTTTT
CASSARQSTNEKLFF
>TRBD1|TRBJ2-7|TRBV4-1|-
TGCGCCAGCAGCCAAGTAACGGGACAGGGATACGAGCAGTACTTC
CASSQVTGQGYEQYF
>-|TRBJ1-4|TRBV6-5|-
TGTGCCAGCAGTTCGGGTCTTAATGAAGAACTGTTTTTT
CASSSGLNEELFF
>-|TRBJ2-7|TRBV11-2|-
TGTGCCAGCAGCACCGCCGGAGAAGCGGTCTACGAGCAGTACTTC
CASSTAGEAVYEQYF
>-|TRBJ1-1|TRBV5-1|once
TGCGCCAGCAGCTCATCTTCCAGGGCGTTATCGAACACTGAAGCTTTCTTT
CASSSSSRALSNTEAFF
>-|TRBJ2-2|TRBV7-3|-
TGTGCCAGCAGCTTGACCGGATCGGGCGGGGAGCTGTTTTTT
CASSLTGSGGELFF
>-|TRBJ1-4|TRBV18|-
TGTGCCAGCTCACCTGTACAGGATGCAACTAATGAAAAACTGTTTTTT
CASSPVQDATNEKLFF
>TRBD1|TRBJ2-7|TRBV19|-
TGTGCCAGTAGTTCCCGGGACAGGCTCGAGCAGTACTTC
CASSSRDRLEQYF
>TRBD1|TRBJ1-1|TRBV7-9|-
TGTGCCAGCAGGGGACAGTGGAACACTGAAGCTTTCTTT
CASRGQWNTEAFF
>-|TRBJ1-5|TRBV7-8|-
TGTGCCAGCAGCCCCCCGGGTAGGCAGCCCCAGCATTTT
CASSPPGRQPQHF
>TRBD2|TRBJ2-1|TRBV27|-
TGTGCCAGCAGTTCAGCGGGGGCCCCTCGCAATGAGCAGTTCTTC
CASSSAGAPRNEQFF
>TRBD1|TRBJ2-7|TRBV6-1|few
TGTGCCAGCAGTGAAGCCGCCGGGACAGGGGGTTACGAGCAGTACTTC
CASSEAAGTGGYEQYF
>TRBD1|TRBJ2-2|TRBV5-1|-
TGCGCCAGCTTAAGGGGGCCGGAGAACACCGGGGAGCTGTTTTTT
CASLRGPENTGELFF
>-|TRBJ1-4|TRBV7-6|-
TGTGCCAGCAGCACGGTTGGCGGGGAAAAACTGTTTTTT
CASSTVGGEKLFF
>-|TRBJ1-6|TRBV5-6|few
TGTGCCAGCAGAGCGGTGGACCCCGGTTCACCCCTCCACTTT
CASRAVDPGSPLHF
>-|TRBJ1-4|TRBV25-1|-
TGTGCTTCGGGGTCTGGGAAACTGTTTTTT
CASGSGKLFF
>TRBD1|TRBJ1-2|TRBV30|-
TGTGCCTGGAGCCGAGGGACAGGGTTGGGAGGCTACACCTTC
CAWSRGTGLGGYTF
>TRBD2|TRBJ2-1|TRBV18|-
TGTGCCAGCTCACCTACTAGCGGGGGGGCAGGTGAGCAGTTCTTC
CASSPTSGGAGEQFF
>TRBD2|TRBJ2-2|TRBV6-4|-
TGTGCCAGCAGTGACACTTCGGGGGGGCACGGGGAGCTGTTTTTT
CASSDTSGGHGELFF
>-|TRBJ1-1|TRBV5-1|-
TGCGCCAGCAGCTTGGTCCCAGGGGCCGAGGGAGCTTTCTTT
CASSLVPGAEGAFF
>-|TRBJ1-1|TRBV9|-
TGTGCCACCTCTAGGGGGGGGAACACTGAAGCTTTCTTT
CATSRGGNTEAFF
>TRBD1|TRBJ1-1|TRBV5-4|-
TGTGCCAGCAGTCAGGGGGCGACTGAAGCTTTCTTT
CASSQGATEAFF
>-|TRBJ1-2|TRBV7-9|-
TGTGCCAGCAGCTTAGCGGGGGGAGACTATGGCTACACCTTC
CASSLAGGDYGYTF
>-|TRBJ1-6|TRBV13|once
TGTGCCAGCAGCGAAAGAACAGGTTCACCCCTCCACTTT
CASSERTGSPLHF
>-|TRBJ1-2|TRBV6-5|-
TGTGCCAGCAGTTACGCCAGGAGGTATGGCTACACCTTC
CASSYARRYGYTF
>TRBD1|TRBJ1-2|TRBV19|-
TGTGCCAGTAGTGTAGGACAGGCCCTCGATGAAGGCTACACCTTC
CASSVGQALDEGYTF
>TRBD1|TRBJ1-1|TRBV5-4|-
TGTGCCAGCAGACAGGGACAGCCCATGAACACTGAAGCTTTCTTT
CASRQGQPMNTEAFF
>-|TRBJ2-2|TRBV6-5|-
TGTGCCAGCAGTTACTCGAAGGCAGGGCCCGGGGAGCTGTTTTTT
CASSYSKAGPGELFF
>-|TRBJ1-5|TRBV18|-
TGTGCCAGCTCACCACGGGGGGGGTCGGCGCCACAGAGGCGCAATCAGCCCCAGCATTTT
CASSPRGGSAPQRRNQPQHF
>TRBD1|TRBJ2-1|TRBV19|-
TGTGCCAGTAGTATGACAGGGGCGTCCTACAATGAGCAGTTCTTC
CASSMTGASYNEQFF
>TRBD1|TRBJ1-2|TRBV5-1|once
TGCGCCAGCAGCTGGGGACAGGGGTCCTATGGCTACACCTTC
CASSWGQGSYGYTF
>-|TRBJ2-7|TRBV2|-
TGTGCCACCTCGTTCCAGGGTGACTCCTACGAGCAGTACTTC
CATSFQGDSYEQYF
>-|TRBJ1-4|TRBV4-1|-
TGCGCCAGCAGCCAAGCCGGGGTTCTGGAAAAACTGTTTTTT
CASSQAGVLEKLFF
>TRBD2|TRBJ2-1|TRBV6-1|-
TGTGCCAGCAGTGGTCAAGCGCCGGGACTAGCGGGGTCTGAGCAGTTCTTC
CASSGQAPGLAGSEQFF
>-|TRBJ2-7|TRBV9|-
TGTGCCAGCAGCGTGGGGCTGAGCTCCTACGAGCAGTACTTC
CASSVGLSSYEQYF
>-|TRBJ2-5|TRBV6-1|-
TGTGCCAGCGGAACAGGGTACCAAGAGACCCAGTACTTC
CASGTGYQETQYF
>-|TRBJ1-1|TRBV29-1|few
TGCAGCGTTGACGTCGTGAACACTGAAGCTTTCTTT
CSVDVVNTEAFF
>-|TRBJ1-2|TRBV7-2|-
TGTGCCAGCAGCTTAGACAAGAACCCGATCTATGGCTACACCTTC
CASSLDKNPIYGYTF
>-|TRBJ1-2|TRBV5-4|-
TGTGCCAGCAGCTTTAACAGTCTTGGCTACACCTTC
CASSFNSLGYTF
>-|TRBJ1-5|TRBV15|-
TGTGCCACCTCGGGACTGATCAATCAGCCCCAGCATTTT
CATSGLINQPQHF
>-|TRBJ2-5|TRBV5-1|-
TGCGCCAGCAGCATGGGTACAGGTCTACAAGAGACCCAGTACTTC
CASSMGTGLQETQYF
>TRBD1|TRBJ1-2|TRBV23-1|-
TGCGCCAGCAGTCACAGGGGGGTAGGGTATGGCTACACCTTC
CASSHRGVGYGYTF
>-|TRBJ1-2|TRBV18|-
TGTGCCAGCTCACCTAGTCAGGGGAATGGCTACACCTTC
CASSPSQGNGYTF
>TRBD2|TRBJ2-2|TRBV6-5|-
TGTGCCAGCAGACGGGGGGTGATTGCCGGGGAGCTGTTTTTT
CASRRGVIAGELFF
>-|TRBJ1-1|TRBV11-3|-
TGTGCCAGCAGCTTAGAAGCGACGAGGTCGTTAACCCTGAACACTGAAGCTTTCTTT
CASSLEATRSLTLNTEAFF